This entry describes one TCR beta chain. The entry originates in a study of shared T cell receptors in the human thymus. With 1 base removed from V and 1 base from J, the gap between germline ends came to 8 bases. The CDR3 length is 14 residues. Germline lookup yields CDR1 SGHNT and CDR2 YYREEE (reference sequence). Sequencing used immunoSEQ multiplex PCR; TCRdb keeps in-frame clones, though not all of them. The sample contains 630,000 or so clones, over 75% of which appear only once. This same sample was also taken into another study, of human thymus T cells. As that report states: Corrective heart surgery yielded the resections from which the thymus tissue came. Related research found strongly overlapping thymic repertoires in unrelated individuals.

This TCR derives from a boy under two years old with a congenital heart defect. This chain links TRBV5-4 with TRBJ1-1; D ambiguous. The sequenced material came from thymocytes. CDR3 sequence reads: CASSLQVPNTEAFF. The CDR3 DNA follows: TGTGCCAGCAGCTTGCAGGTCCCGAACACTGAAGCTTTCTTT.